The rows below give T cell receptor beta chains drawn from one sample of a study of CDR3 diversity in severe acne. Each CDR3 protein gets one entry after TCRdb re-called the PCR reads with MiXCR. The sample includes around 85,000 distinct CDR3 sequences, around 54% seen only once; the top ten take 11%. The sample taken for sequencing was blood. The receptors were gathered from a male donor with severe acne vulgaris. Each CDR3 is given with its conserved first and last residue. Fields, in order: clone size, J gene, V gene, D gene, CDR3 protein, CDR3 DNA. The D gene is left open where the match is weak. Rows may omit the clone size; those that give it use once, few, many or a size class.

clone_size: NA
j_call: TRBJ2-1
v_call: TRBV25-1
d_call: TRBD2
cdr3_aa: CASSGTQGSGRVSYNGQFF
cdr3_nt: TGTGCCAGCAGTGGAACCCAGGGTAGCGGGAGGGTCTCCTACAATGGGCAGTTCTTC

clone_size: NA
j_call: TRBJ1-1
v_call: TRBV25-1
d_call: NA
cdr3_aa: CASSDRGYTEAFF
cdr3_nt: TGTGCCAGCAGTGACCGGGGATACACTGAAGCTTTCTTT

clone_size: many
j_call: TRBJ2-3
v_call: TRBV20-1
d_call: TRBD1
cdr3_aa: CSASKGQGYSLTTDTQYF
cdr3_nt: TGCAGTGCTAGCAAGGGACAGGGGTATTCCTTAACGACAGATACGCAGTATTTT

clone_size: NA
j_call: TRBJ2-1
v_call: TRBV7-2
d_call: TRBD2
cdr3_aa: CASSLARLAGTYNEQFF
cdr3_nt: TGTGCCAGCAGCTTAGCGAGACTAGCGGGGACCTACAATGAGCAGTTCTTC

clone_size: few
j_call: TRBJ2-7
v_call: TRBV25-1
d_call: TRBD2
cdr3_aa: CARGASGSSYEQYF
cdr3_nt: TGTGCTAGAGGTGCTAGCGGGAGTTCCTACGAGCAGTACTTC

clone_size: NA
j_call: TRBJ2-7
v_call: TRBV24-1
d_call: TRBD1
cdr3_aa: CATSQGTGLYEQYF
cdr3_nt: TGTGCCACCAGTCAGGGGACAGGTCTATACGAGCAGTACTTC

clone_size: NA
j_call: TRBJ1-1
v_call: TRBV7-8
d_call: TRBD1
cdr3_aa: CASMAGGTEAFF
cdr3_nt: TGTGCCAGCATGGCAGGGGGAACTGAAGCTTTCTTT

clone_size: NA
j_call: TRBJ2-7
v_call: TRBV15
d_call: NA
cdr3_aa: CATSRESAGTTLYEQYF
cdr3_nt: TGTGCCACCAGCAGAGAGTCGGCCGGGACAACTCTTTACGAGCAGTACTTC

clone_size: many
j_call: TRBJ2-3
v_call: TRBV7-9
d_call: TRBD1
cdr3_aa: CASSLGVGGVTDTQYF
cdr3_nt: TGTGCCAGCAGCTTAGGTGTAGGGGGCGTAACAGATACGCAGTATTTT

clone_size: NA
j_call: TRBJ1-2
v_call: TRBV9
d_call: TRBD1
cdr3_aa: CASSTGGGGYTF
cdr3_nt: TGTGCCAGCAGTACAGGGGGCGGCGGCTACACCTTC

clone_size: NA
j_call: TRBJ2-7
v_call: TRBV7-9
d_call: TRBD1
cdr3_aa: CASSVGSGTGTYEQYF
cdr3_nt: TGTGCCAGCAGCGTCGGATCCGGGACAGGGACCTACGAGCAGTACTTC